This entry features one T cell receptor beta chain sequence. This clonotype was seen a few times. What antigen it recognizes has not been identified. Nothing much larger sits one base from this clone, and base qualities are not available. The record originates from a study of post-analysis software for immune sequencing data (dated by TCRdb to between 2014 and 2016). Regarding the study in general: Recorded disease courses included relapsing-remitting, secondary progressive and progressive-relapsing multiple sclerosis, with some patients lacking subtype annotation. The multiple sclerosis patient repertoires were compared with about a dozen previously published healthy control repertoires from donors aged roughly 6 to 27 years. A subset of samples was prepared in parallel using single-end sample barcoding, then pooled and co-amplified after Illumina adapter ligation.

The CDR3 goes from the cysteine to the phenylalanine over 15 residues. Only the CDR3 part of the read is kept: 45 bases, read in frame from the first base. Germline trimming amounts to 5 bases on V and 7 bases on J, with 9 as the count of junction bases outside the gene matches. CDR1 MNHNY and CDR2 SVGAGI were looked up in the germline V gene (reference sequence). Library generation was performed with PCR. Reads for this sample came from an Illumina HiSeq 2500. To reduce PCR and sequencing biases, unique molecular identifiers were built into the TCR beta cDNA libraries. Every 1 to 10 million input T cells yielded approximately 500,000 cDNA molecules, meaning each molecule approximated one T cell. Patient libraries were prepared and sequenced with the same protocol used for the earlier healthy control dataset. Within a given batch, samples were prepared together, multiplexed and sequenced on the same HiSeq lane. The paper's data handling went like this. Raw barcoded reads were processed with MIGEC, and single-read molecular identifier groups were discarded before consensus assembly and CDR3 extraction. Clonotype tables were post-analysed with VDJtools, normalizing diversity by down-sampling all datasets to the smallest sample size. In repertoire overlap clustering, CDR3 amino acid sequences, but not nucleotide sequences, were matched to correct batch-related cross-sample contamination. Using fastp at Q25 and MiXCR, TCRdb reprocessed the public reads and kept productive beta chains. Identical CDR3 proteins give one entry, which carries the most common genes and DNA. The V and J calls and clone size come from TCRdb's table, not from the authors' own analysis. Counted in this sample were about 430,000 distinct CDR3 sequences; about 39% of them appeared once. The ten largest clones represent 7.5% to 8.5% of the sample.

TCR beta repertoires were profiled from peripheral blood of under 15 young patients with multiple sclerosis to demonstrate the VDJtools post-analysis software. The patients with multiple sclerosis were children and adolescents between about 6 and 17 years of age. Overall results and qualifications from the work: Direct clustering with F measure revealed strong co-clustering of samples prepared in the same batch, which led to a batch-effect correction. Patients showed significantly higher frequencies than controls for a few TRBV segments, among them TRBV5-6, TRBV5-1 and TRBV20-1. The multiple sclerosis patient group was slightly younger than the control group. Compared with controls, multiple sclerosis patients had significantly lower normalized Chao1 diversity, a finding suggesting substantial peripheral T-cell clonal expansion.

This TCR came from a girl aged 2-9 years with multiple sclerosis. The rearrangement joined TRBV6-6 to TRBJ2-1; the central 9 bases match TRBD1. Sample: blood. The DNA sequence is as follows: TGTGCCAGCAGTAGACCGGGACAGGGTATGAATGAGCAGTTCTTC. The encoded protein is CASSRPGQGMNEQFF.